The clone carrying this T cell receptor (beta chain) has ten or more counts. The data are from a study of T cells of healthy individuals. TCRdb re-called the 5' RACE reads through MiXCR, storing one row per CDR3 protein. The table lists approximately 89,000 distinct CDR3 sequences, more than 4.5% of them singletons, with around 8% in the top ten. The V gene's germline CDR1 is MNHEY and CDR2 SMNVEV (reference sequence). The CDR3 is 15 amino acids. Trimming took off 3 bases at V and 0 bases at J, with 12 bases between the two ends. This sequence joins TRBV27 and TRBJ2-7; D is undetermined. This receptor was obtained from a female donor in good health. The CDR3 loop is CASSFAPLSSYEQYF. CDR3 in DNA: TGTGCCAGCAGTTTCGCGCCCCTGAGCTCCTACGAGCAGTACTTC.